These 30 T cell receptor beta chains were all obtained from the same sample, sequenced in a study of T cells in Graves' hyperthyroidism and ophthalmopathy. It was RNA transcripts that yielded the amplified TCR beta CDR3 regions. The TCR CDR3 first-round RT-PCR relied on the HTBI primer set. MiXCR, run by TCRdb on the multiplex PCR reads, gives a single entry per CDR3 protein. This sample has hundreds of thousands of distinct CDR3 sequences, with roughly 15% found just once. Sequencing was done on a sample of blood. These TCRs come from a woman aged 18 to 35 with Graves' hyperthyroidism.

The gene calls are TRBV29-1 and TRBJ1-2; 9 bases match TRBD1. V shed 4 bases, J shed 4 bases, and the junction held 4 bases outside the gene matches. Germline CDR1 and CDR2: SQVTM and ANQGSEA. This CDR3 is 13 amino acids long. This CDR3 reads CSVATGGSYGYTF. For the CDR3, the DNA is TGCAGCGTTGCCACAGGGGGCAGCTATGGCTACACCTTC.

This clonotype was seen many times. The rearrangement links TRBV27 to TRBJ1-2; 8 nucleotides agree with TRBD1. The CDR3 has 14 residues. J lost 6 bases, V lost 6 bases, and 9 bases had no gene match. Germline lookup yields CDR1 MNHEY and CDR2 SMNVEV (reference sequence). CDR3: CASRYLTGVHGYTF. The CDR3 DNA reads TGTGCCAGCAGATACCTGACAGGGGTACATGGCTACACCTTC.

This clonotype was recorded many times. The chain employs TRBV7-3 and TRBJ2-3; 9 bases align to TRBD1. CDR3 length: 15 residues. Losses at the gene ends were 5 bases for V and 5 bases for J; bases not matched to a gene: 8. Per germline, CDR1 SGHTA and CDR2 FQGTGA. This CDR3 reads CASSPNRGRIDTQYF. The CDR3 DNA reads TGTGCCAGCAGCCCCAACAGGGGGCGCATAGATACGCAGTATTTT.

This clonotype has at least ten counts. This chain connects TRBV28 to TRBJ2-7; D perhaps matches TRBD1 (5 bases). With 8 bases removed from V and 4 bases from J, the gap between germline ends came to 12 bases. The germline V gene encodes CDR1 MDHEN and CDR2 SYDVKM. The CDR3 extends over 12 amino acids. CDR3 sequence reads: CASGALGYEQYF. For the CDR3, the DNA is TGTGCCAGCGGGGCTCTCGGGTACGAGCAGTACTTC.

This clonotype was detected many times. The CDR3, as DNA: TGTGCCAGCAGCTCCGCAGGGGACACTGAAGCTTTCTTT. This codes for CASSSAGDTEAFF. The chain carries TRBV13 and TRBJ1-1; D might be TRBD1 (6 bases). The CDR3 is made up of 13 amino acids. Germline lookup yields CDR1 PRHDT and CDR2 FYEKMQ (reference sequence). V was pared by 4 bases and J by 3 bases, with 9 bases between.

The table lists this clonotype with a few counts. The CDR3 bases are TGTGCCAGCAGCCACGGACTAGGCGGCGGACGGGCCTCCTACGAGCAGTACTTC. Protein product: CASSHGLGGGRASYEQYF. The genes are TRBV3-1 and TRBJ2-7; 7 bases map to TRBD2. The CDR3 sequence is 18 residues long. Germline CDR1 is LGHDT and CDR2 is YNNKEL (reference sequence). The V segment lost 3 bases and the J segment 0 bases; nucleotides outside the gene matches: 14.

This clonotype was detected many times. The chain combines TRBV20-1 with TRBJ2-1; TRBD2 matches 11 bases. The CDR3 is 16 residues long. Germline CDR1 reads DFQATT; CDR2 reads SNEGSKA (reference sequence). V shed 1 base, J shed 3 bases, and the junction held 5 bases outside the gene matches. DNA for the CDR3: TGCAGTGCTAGAGTCCCGGGACTAGCGGTCTACAATGAGCAGTTCTTC. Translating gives CSARVPGLAVYNEQFF.

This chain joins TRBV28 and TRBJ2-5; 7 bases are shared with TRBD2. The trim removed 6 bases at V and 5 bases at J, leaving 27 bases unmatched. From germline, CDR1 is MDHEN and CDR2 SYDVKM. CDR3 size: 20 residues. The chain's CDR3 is CASRQRVLRSLGLRGETQYF. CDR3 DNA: TGTGCCAGCAGGCAGAGGGTCCTTCGCTCCTTGGGACTGCGGGGGGAGACCCAGTACTTC.

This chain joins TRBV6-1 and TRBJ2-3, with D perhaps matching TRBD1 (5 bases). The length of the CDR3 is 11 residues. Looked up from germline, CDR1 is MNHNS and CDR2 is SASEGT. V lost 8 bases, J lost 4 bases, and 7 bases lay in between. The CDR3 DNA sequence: TGTGCCAGCTGGGGCCCAGATACGCAGTATTTT. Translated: CASWGPDTQYF.

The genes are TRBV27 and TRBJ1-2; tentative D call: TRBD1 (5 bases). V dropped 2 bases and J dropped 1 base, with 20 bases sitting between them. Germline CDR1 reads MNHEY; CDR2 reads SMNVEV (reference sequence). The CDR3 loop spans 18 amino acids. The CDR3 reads CASSLMRGRAGGNYGYTF. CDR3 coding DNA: TGTGCCAGCAGTTTAATGAGGGGCAGAGCGGGCGGTAACTATGGCTACACCTTC.

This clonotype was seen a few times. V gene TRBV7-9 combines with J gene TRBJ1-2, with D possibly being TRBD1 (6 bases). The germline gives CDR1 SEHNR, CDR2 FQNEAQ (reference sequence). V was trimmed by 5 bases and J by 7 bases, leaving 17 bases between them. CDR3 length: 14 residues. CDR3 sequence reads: CASSDSGTLPGYTF. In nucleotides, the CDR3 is TGTGCCAGCAGCGATTCCGGGACACTTCCTGGCTACACCTTC.

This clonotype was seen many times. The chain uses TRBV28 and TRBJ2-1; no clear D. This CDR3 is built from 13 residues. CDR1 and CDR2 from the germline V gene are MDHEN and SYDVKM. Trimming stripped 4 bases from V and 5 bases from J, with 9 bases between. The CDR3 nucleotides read TGTGCCAGCAGTTCCTGGACGGACAATGAGCAGTTCTTC. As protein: CASSSWTDNEQFF.

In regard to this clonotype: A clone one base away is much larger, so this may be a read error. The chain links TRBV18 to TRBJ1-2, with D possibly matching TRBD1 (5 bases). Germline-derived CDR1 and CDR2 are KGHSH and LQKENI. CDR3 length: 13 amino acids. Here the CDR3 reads CASSPGGIEGYAF. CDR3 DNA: TGTGCCAGCTCACCAGGGGGGATCGAGGGCTACGCCTTC. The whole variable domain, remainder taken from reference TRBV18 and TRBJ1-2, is NAGVMQNPRHLVRRRGQEARLRCSPMKGHSHVYWYRQLPEEGLKFMVYLQKENIIDESGMPKERFSAEFPKEGPSILRIQQVVRGDSAAYFCASSPGGIEGYAFGSGTRLTVV.

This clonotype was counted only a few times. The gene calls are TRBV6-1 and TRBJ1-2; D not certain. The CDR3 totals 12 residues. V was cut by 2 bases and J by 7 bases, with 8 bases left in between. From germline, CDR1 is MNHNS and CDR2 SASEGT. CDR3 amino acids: CASSERVPGYTF. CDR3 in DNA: TGTGCCAGCAGTGAACGAGTACCTGGCTACACCTTC.

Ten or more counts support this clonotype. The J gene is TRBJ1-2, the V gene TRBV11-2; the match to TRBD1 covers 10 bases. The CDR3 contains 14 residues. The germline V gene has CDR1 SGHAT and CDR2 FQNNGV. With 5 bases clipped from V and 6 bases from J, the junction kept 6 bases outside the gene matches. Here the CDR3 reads CASSLGDRGNGYTF. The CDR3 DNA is TGTGCCAGCAGCCTAGGGGACAGGGGAAATGGCTACACCTTC.

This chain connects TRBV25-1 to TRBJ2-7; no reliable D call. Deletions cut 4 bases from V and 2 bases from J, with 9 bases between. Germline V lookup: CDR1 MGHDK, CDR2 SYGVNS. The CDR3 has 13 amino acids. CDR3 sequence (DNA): TGTGCCAGCAGTGGACATAGGCCCTACGAGCAGTACTTC. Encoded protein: CASSGHRPYEQYF.

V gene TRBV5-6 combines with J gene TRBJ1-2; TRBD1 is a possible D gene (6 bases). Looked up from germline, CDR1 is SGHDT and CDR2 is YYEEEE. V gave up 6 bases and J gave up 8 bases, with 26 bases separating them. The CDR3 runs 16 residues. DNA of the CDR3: TGTGCCAGCACCCCCTGGGGGACAACCCCGGAGGACGGCTACACCTTC. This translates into CASTPWGTTPEDGYTF.

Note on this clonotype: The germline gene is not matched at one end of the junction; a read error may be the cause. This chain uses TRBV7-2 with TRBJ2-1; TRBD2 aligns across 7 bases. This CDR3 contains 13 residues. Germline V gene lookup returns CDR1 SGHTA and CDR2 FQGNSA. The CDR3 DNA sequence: TGTGCCAGCACCTTAAAAGCGGGGCAAAAGCAGTTCTTC. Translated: CASTLKAGQKQFF. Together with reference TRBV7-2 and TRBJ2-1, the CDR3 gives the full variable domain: GAGVSQSPSNKVTEKGKDVELRCDPISGHTALYWYRQSLGQGLEFLIYFQGNSAPDKSGLPSDRFSAERTGGSVSTLTIQRTQQEDSAVYLCASTLKAGQKQFFGPGTRLTVL.

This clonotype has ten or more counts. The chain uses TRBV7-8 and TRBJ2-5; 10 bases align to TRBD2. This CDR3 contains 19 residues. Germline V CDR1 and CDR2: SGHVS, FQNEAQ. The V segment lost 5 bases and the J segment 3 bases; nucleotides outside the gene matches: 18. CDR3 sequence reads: CASSRFRARLAGDEETQYF. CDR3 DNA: TGTGCCAGCAGCCGATTTCGCGCCCGGCTAGCGGGGGACGAAGAGACCCAGTACTTC.

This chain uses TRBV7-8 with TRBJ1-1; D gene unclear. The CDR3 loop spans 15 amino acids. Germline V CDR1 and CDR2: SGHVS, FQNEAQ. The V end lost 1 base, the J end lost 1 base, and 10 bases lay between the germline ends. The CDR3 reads CASSLGPNKNTEAFF. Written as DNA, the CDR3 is TGTGCCAGCAGCTTAGGGCCGAACAAGAACACTGAAGCTTTCTTT.

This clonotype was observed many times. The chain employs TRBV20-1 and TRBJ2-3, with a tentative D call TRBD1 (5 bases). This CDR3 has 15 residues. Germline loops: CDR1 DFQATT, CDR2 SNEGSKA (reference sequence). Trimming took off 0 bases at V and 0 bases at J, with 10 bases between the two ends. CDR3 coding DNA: TGCAGTGCTAGAGATGGGGCGGAGAGCACAGATACGCAGTATTTT. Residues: CSARDGAESTDTQYF.

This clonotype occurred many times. CDR3: CAWNWGTARSMNTEAFF. Written as DNA, the CDR3 is TGTGCCTGGAATTGGGGAACAGCCCGGAGCATGAACACTGAAGCTTTCTTT. The V gene is TRBV30, the J gene TRBJ1-1; no definite D call. The germline gives CDR1 GTSNPN, CDR2 SVGIG (reference sequence). The CDR3 is 17 amino acids. Trimming cost V 4 bases and J 0 bases, with 21 bases left between them.

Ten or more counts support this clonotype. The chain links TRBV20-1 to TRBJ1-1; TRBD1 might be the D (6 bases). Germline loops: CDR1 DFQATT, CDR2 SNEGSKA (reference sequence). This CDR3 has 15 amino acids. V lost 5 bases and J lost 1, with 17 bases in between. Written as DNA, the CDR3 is TGCAGTGCTGCCCGGTGGGGGGCCACGAACACTGAAGCTTTCTTT. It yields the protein CSAARWGATNTEAFF.

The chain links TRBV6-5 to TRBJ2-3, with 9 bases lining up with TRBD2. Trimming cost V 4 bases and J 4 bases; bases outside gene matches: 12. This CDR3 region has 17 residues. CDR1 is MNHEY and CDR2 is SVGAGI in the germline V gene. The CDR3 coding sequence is TGTGCCAGCAGTTCCTATGCTAGCGGGATCTCTTCAGATACGCAGTATTTT. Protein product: CASSSYASGISSDTQYF.

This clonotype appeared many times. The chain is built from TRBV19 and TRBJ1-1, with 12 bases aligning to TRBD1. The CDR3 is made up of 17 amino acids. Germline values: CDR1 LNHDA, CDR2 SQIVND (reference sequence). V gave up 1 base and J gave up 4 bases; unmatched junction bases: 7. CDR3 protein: CASSIGPGQGAGTEAFF. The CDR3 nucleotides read TGTGCCAGTAGTATAGGTCCGGGACAGGGGGCCGGCACTGAAGCTTTCTTT.

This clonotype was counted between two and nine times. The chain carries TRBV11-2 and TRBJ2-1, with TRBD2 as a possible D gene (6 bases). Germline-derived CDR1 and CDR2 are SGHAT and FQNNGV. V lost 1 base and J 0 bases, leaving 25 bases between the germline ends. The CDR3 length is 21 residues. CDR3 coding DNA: TGTGCCAGCAGCTTAGGGCGGTGGGGCGGTGGGACTTTCTTCTCCTACAATGAGCAGTTCTTC. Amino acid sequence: CASSLGRWGGGTFFSYNEQFF.

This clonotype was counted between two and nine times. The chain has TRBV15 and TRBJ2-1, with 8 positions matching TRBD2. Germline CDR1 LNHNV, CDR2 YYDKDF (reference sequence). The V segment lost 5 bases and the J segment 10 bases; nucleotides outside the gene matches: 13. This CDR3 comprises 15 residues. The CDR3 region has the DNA TGTGCCACCAGCGCACGGGGGGGACTACCAGAGGAGCAGTTCTTC. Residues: CATSARGGLPEEQFF.

CDR3: CASSLASGPGAQYF. CDR3 DNA sequence: TGTGCCAGCAGCTTAGCTTCTGGACCGGGCGCCCAGTACTTC. The V and J genes are TRBV7-9 and TRBJ2-5; D is uncertain. The CDR3 is 14 amino acids. CDR1 is SEHNR and CDR2 is FQNEAQ in the germline V gene (reference sequence). V shed 0 bases and J shed 9 bases, with 14 bases lying between them.

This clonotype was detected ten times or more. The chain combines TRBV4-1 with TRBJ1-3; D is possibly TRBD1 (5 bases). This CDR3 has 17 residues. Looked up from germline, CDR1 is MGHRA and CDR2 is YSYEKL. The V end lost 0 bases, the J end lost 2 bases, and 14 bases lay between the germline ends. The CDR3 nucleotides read TGCGCCAGCAGCCAAGACCCGTCGGGGGGAACTGGAAACACCATATATTTT. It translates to CASSQDPSGGTGNTIYF.

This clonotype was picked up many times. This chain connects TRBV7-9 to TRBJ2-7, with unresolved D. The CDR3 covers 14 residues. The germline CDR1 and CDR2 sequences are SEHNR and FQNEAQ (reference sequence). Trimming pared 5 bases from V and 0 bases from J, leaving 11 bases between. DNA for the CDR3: TGTGCCAGCAGCGTGGACGCAGACTCCTACGAGCAGTACTTC. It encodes CASSVDADSYEQYF. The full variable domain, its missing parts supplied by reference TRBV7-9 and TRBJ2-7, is DTGVSQNPRHKITKRGQNVTFRCDPISEHNRLYWYRQTLGQGPEFLTYFQNEAQLEKSRLLSDRFSAERPKGSFSTLEIQRTEQGDSAMYLCASSVDADSYEQYFGPGTRLTVT.